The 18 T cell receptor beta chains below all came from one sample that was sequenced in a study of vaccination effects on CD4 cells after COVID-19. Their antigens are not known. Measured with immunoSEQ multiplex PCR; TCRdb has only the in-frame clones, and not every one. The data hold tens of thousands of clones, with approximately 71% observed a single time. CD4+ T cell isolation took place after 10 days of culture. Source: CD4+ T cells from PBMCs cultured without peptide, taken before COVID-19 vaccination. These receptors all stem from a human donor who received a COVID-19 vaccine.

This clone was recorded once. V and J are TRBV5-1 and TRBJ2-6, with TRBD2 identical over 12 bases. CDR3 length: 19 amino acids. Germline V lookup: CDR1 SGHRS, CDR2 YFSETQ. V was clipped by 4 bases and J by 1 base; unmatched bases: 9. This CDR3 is CASSKSPSGGVSGANVLTF. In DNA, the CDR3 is TGCGCCAGCAGCAAAAGCCCTAGCGGGGGGGTGTCTGGGGCCAACGTCCTGACTTTC. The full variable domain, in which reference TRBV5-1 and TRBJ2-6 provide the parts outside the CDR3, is KAGVTQTPRYLIKTRGQQVTLSCSPISGHRSVSWYQQTPGQGLQFLFEYFSETQRNKGNFPGRFSGRQFSNSRSEMNVSTLELGDSALYLCASSKSPSGGVSGANVLTFGAGSRLTVL.

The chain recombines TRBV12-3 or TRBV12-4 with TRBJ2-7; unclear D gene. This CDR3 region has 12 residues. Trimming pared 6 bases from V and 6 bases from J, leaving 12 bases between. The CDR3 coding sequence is TGTGCCAGCAGAGCCGACACGACCGAGCAGTACTTC. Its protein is CASRADTTEQYF.

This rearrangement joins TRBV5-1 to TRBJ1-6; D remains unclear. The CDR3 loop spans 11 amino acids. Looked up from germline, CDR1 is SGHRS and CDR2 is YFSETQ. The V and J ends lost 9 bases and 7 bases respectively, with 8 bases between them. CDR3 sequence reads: CANKTNSPLHF. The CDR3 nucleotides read TGCGCCAATAAGACGAATTCACCCCTCCACTTT.

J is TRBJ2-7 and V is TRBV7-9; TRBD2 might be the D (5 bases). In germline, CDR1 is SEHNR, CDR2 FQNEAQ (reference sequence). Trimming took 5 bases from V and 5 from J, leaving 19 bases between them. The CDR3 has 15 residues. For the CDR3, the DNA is TGTGCCAGCAGCCCTATCCTAGCTTTATCGAACGAGCAGTACTTC. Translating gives CASSPILALSNEQYF.

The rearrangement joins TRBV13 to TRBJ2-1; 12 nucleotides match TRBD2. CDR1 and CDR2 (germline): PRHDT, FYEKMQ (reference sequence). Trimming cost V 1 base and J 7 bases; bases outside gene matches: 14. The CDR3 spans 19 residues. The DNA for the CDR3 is TGTGCCAGCAGCTTAGAACGTCTAGCGGGAGGGCAAATTAAGAATGAGCAGTTCTTC. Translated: CASSLERLAGGQIKNEQFF.

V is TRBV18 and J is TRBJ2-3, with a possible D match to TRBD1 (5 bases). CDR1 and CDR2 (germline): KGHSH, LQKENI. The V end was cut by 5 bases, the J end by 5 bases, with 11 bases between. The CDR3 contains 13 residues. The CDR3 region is CASSDKGIDTQYF. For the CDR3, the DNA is TGTGCCAGCTCAGACAAGGGGATAGATACGCAGTATTTT.

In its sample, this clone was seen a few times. The CDR3 DNA reads as TGTGCCAGCAGCGTTAATAGCAATCAGCCCCAGCATTTT. Translating it yields CASSVNSNQPQHF. This chain uses TRBV7-9 with TRBJ1-5; D ambiguous. The CDR3 covers 13 residues. From germline, CDR1 is SEHNR and CDR2 FQNEAQ (reference sequence). The V end was cut by 5 bases, the J end by 0 bases, with 5 bases between.

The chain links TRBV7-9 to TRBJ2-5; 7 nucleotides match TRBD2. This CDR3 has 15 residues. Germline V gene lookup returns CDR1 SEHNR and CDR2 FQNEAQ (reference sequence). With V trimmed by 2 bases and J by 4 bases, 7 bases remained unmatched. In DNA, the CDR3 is TGTGCCAGCAGCTTATACGGGGGAGGGCCAGAGACCCAGTACTTC. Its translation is CASSLYGGGPETQYF.

CDR3 sequence reads: CASSPELLPRDNEQFF. The CDR3 DNA sequence: TGCGCCAGCAGCCCGGAACTTTTACCTCGGGACAATGAGCAGTTCTTC. The V call is TRBV5-1, the J call TRBJ2-1, with unresolved D. Trimming left V 4 bases short and J 5 bases short, with 19 bases between. The CDR3 is made up of 16 amino acids. CDR1 SGHRS and CDR2 YFSETQ come from the germline V gene.

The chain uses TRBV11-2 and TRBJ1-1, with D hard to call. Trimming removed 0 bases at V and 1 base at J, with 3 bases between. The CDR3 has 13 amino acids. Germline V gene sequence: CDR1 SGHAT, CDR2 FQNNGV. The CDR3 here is CASSLDQNTEAFF. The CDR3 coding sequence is TGTGCCAGCAGCTTAGATCAGAACACTGAAGCTTTCTTT.

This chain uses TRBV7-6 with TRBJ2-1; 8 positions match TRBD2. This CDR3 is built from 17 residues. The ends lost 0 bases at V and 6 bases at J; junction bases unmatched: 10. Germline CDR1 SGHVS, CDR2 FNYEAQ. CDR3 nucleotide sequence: TGTGCCAGCAGCTTAGCGGTCCGAGGCGGGGGGAGCAATGAGCAGTTCTTC. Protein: CASSLAVRGGGSNEQFF.

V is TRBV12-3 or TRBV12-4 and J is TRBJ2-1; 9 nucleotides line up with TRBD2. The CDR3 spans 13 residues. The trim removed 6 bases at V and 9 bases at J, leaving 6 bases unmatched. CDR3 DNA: TGTGCCAGCAGCCTCATTAGCGGGGGTGAGCAGTTCTTC. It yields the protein CASSLISGGEQFF.

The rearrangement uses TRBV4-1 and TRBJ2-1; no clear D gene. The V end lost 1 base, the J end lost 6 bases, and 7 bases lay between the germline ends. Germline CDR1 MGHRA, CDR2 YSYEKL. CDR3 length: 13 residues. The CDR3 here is CASSQVWVNEQFF. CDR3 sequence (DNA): TGCGCCAGCAGCCAAGTTTGGGTCAATGAGCAGTTCTTC.

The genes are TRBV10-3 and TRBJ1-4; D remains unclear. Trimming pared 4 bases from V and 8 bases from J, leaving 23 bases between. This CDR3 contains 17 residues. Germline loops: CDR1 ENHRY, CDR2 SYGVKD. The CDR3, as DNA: TGTGCCATCAGTGTTATTCAGATCCTAGGTGTTAGCGAAAAACTGTTTTTT. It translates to CAISVIQILGVSEKLFF.

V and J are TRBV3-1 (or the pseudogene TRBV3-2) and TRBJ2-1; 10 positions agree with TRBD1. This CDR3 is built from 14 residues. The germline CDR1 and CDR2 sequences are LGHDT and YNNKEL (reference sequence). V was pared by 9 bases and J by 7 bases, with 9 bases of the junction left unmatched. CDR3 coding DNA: TGTGCCAGTGGAGTGGGACAGGGGAGGAATGAGCAGTTCTTC. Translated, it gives CASGVGQGRNEQFF.

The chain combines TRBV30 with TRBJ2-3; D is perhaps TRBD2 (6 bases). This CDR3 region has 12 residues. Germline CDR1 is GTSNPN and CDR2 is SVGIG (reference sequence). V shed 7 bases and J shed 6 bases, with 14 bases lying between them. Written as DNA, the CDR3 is TGTGCCTACGGGGGACTCGCCGATACGCAGTATTTT. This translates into CAYGGLADTQYF.

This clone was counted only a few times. The CDR3, as DNA: TGTGCCAGCAGTCAAATGACTGGGGGGATCACTGAAGCTTTCTTT. It specifies CASSQMTGGITEAFF. The genes are TRBV14 and TRBJ1-1, with D possibly TRBD1 on 5 matching bases. The V gene lost 6 bases and the J gene lost 4 bases, with 18 bases spanning the gap. Germline V gene lookup returns CDR1 SGHDN and CDR2 FVKESK. The CDR3 is made up of 15 amino acids.

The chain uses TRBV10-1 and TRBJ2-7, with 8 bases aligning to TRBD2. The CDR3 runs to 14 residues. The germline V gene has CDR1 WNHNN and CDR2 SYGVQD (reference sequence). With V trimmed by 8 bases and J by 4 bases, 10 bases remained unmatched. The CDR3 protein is CASSSGSGGYEQYF. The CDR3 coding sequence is TGCGCCAGCTCCAGTGGGAGCGGGGGATACGAGCAGTACTTC.